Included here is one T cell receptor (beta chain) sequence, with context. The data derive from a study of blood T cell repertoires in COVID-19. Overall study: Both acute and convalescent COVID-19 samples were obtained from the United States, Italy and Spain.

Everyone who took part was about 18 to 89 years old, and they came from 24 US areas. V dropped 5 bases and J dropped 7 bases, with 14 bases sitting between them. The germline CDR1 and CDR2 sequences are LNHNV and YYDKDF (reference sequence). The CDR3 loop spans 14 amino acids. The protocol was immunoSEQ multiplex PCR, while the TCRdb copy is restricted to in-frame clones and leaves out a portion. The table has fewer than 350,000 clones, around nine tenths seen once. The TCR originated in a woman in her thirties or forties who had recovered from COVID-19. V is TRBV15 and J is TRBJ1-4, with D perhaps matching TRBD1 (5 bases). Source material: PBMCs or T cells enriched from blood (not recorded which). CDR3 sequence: CATSDRGGGEKLFF. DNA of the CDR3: TGTGCCACCAGCGACCGGGGGGGAGGTGAAAAACTGTTTTTT.